These 14 T cell receptor beta chains share one sample of origin, sequenced in a study of regulatory T cells in long-lasting Graves disease (dated by TCRdb to the early 2020s). This specimen's time point label, per the study, means: persistent/refractory GD, antithyroid drugs over 5 years with positive TRAb. For both TCR sequencing and RNA sequencing, RNA was extracted from PBMCs using TRIzol. Preparation of the library involved multiplex PCR. Sequencing took place on an Illumina HiSeq 4000. CDR3 regions were amplified by Arm-PCR with iRepertoire HTBI primers to construct TCR beta libraries. TCRdb reanalyzed the raw reads on its own, using fastp at Q25 for trimming and MiXCR for clone calling, and kept in-frame beta chains. Duplicate CDR3 protein sequences are folded into a single record with the most common DNA and genes. In all, the sample holds hundreds of thousands of distinct CDR3 sequences, and around a fifth of those were seen once. Under 15% of the sample rests with the top ten.

The sample here was peripheral blood mononuclear cells (PBMCs), taken when the disease was refractory, from a patient treated with antithyroid drugs. Source of these receptors: a female donor with Graves disease.

The J gene is TRBJ2-5, the V gene TRBV7-2; D ambiguous. V was cut by 2 bases and J by 0 bases, with 10 bases left in between. Germline V CDR1 and CDR2: SGHTA, FQGNSA. CDR3 size: 15 residues. CDR3 protein: CASSLSPQYQETQYF. The CDR3 DNA follows: TGTGCCAGCAGCTTATCCCCACAGTACCAAGAGACCCAGTACTTC.

The chain joins TRBV18 to TRBJ1-1; 8 nucleotides align to TRBD1. The CDR3 runs 14 residues. V dropped 5 bases and J dropped 4; count of bases not matched to a gene: 6. Looked up from germline, CDR1 is KGHSH and CDR2 is LQKENI. The CDR3 reads CASSSETGGTEAFF. CDR3 sequence (DNA): TGTGCCAGCTCATCCGAAACAGGGGGCACTGAAGCTTTCTTT.

The chain uses TRBV24-1 and TRBJ1-5; 7 bases match TRBD1. Germline CDR1 reads KGHDR; CDR2 reads SFDVKD. The V gene end was trimmed by 5 bases and the J gene end by 6 bases; junction bases not matched to a gene: 9. This CDR3 has 15 residues. CDR3 sequence reads: CATSAGQGGSQPQHF. DNA for the CDR3: TGTGCCACCAGTGCGGGGCAGGGGGGAAGTCAGCCCCAGCATTTT.

The chain links TRBV11-3 to TRBJ1-1; D is undetermined. V was shortened by 0 bases and J by 1 base, with 12 bases between the two germline ends. Germline values: CDR1 SGHNT, CDR2 YENEEA. The CDR3 spans 16 residues. CDR3 bases: TGTGCCAGCAGCTTAGATAGGACCCCAGGGAACACTGAAGCTTTCTTT. Translating it yields CASSLDRTPGNTEAFF.

This chain connects TRBV27 to TRBJ1-5; 9 bases map to TRBD1. CDR3 length: 14 residues. Germline V lookup: CDR1 MNHEY, CDR2 SMNVEV (reference sequence). V was pared by 10 bases and J by 7 bases, with 11 bases of the junction left unmatched. CDR3 bases: TGTGCCACCAAGCCTGACAGGGGGAGACAGCCCCAGCATTTT. Translating gives CATKPDRGRQPQHF.

This clonotype has only a few counts. The chain carries TRBV6-2 or TRBV6-3 and TRBJ1-1, with unresolved D. V gave up 10 bases and J gave up 0 bases, with 12 bases separating them. The CDR3 length is 13 residues. CDR1 is MNHEY and CDR2 is SVGEGT in the germline V gene. CDR3 sequence (DNA): TGTGCCACTGCGTGGAGCATGAACACTGAAGCTTTCTTT. Translation gives CATAWSMNTEAFF.

This clonotype has a count of ten or more. This chain links TRBV7-2 with TRBJ1-4, with 10 bases identical to TRBD1. This CDR3 comprises 14 residues. Trimming removed 3 bases from V and 8 bases from J; junction bases left unmatched: 3. The V gene's germline CDR1 is SGHTA and CDR2 FQGNSA. CDR3 amino acids: CASSFDRGLEKLFF. The CDR3 region has the DNA TGTGCCAGCAGCTTCGACAGGGGGCTCGAAAAACTGTTTTTT.

The chain combines TRBV29-1 with TRBJ2-3; D remains ambiguous. The V and J ends lost 4 bases and 0 bases respectively, with 8 bases between them. The germline CDR1 and CDR2 sequences are SQVTM and ANQGSEA. This CDR3 comprises 13 residues. CDR3 region: CSVVTASTDTQYF. The CDR3 nucleotides read TGCAGCGTTGTAACAGCAAGCACAGATACGCAGTATTTT.

For this clonotype: Lacking the conserved final phenylalanine or tryptophan, this CDR3 likely reflects a read error. CDR3 DNA: TGCAGTTACAGGGGCTCTGGGGCCAACGTCCTGACTCTC. Residues: CSYRGSGANVLTL. The chain has TRBV20-1 and TRBJ2-6; 7 positions match TRBD1. The CDR3 is made up of 13 amino acids. V lost 8 bases to trimming and J lost 0 bases; unmatched junction nucleotides: 1. Germline CDR1 and CDR2: DFQATT and SNEGSKA (reference sequence).

This clonotype was counted at least ten times. The chain recombines TRBV28 with TRBJ1-2; tentative D call: TRBD1 (6 bases). Trimming cost V 4 bases and J 5 bases, with 17 bases left between them. This CDR3 comprises 15 residues. Per the germline V gene, CDR1 is MDHEN and CDR2 is SYDVKM. The CDR3 is CASSSPLGGPYGYTF. The CDR3, as DNA: TGTGCCAGCAGTTCCCCTTTGGGGGGCCCGTATGGCTACACCTTC.

The rearrangement joins TRBV25-1 to TRBJ1-2; the D is unclear. Trimming pared 0 bases from V and 8 bases from J, leaving 16 bases between. The germline V gene has CDR1 MGHDK and CDR2 SYGVNS. The CDR3 contains 15 residues. The CDR3 nucleotides read TGTGCCAGCAGTGAATATAATCCCCGAACCCGCGGCTACACCTTC. As protein: CASSEYNPRTRGYTF.

J is TRBJ2-7 and V is TRBV7-2; D possibly corresponds to TRBD1 (6 bases). Trimming left V 2 bases short and J 2 bases short, with 10 bases between. The CDR3 contains 14 residues. Germline V gene sequence: CDR1 SGHTA, CDR2 FQGNSA. CDR3 DNA: TGTGCCAGCAGCTTAAATCCAGGGGCCTACGAGCAGTACTTC. Residues: CASSLNPGAYEQYF.

This clonotype has a single count. The rearrangement joins TRBV5-6 to TRBJ1-3; D perhaps matches TRBD1 (5 bases). The length of the CDR3 is 15 residues. Per the germline V gene, CDR1 is SGHDT and CDR2 is YYEEEE. V dropped 0 bases and J dropped 7 bases, with 14 bases sitting between them. The chain's CDR3 is CASSLDYRSPNTIYF. CDR3 coding DNA: TGTGCCAGCAGCTTGGATTACAGGAGTCCGAACACCATATATTTT.

This clonotype was picked up a small number of times. The chain recombines TRBV20-1 with TRBJ1-1, with D unresolved. This CDR3 spans 14 amino acids. V gave up 4 bases and J gave up 0 bases, with 12 bases separating them. Germline-derived CDR1 and CDR2 are DFQATT and SNEGSKA (reference sequence). The CDR3 sequence: CSAMEEFMNTEAFF. The CDR3, as DNA: TGCAGTGCTATGGAGGAGTTCATGAACACTGAAGCTTTCTTT.